The present T cell receptor (beta chain) was sequenced within a study of T cells in Graves' hyperthyroidism and ophthalmopathy. The CDR3 regions of TCR beta were amplified from RNA transcripts. The HTBI primer set drove a first-round RT-PCR of the TCR CDR3. TCRdb redid the calling of the multiplex PCR reads with MiXCR, one entry per CDR3 protein. The profile covers a few hundred thousand distinct CDR3 sequences, with approximately 15% appearing a single time and about 17% taken by the ten largest. V was trimmed by 5 bases and J by 4 bases, leaving 8 bases between them. CDR1 and CDR2 (germline): LNHNV, YYDKDF (reference sequence). CDR3 length equals 13 residues.

The sequence derives from a woman younger than 30 with Graves' hyperthyroidism. The chain recombines TRBV15 with TRBJ2-2; tentative D call: TRBD1 (5 bases). The sample consisted of blood. The CDR3 is CATSDGATGELFF. The DNA for the CDR3 is TGTGCCACCAGCGATGGGGCCACCGGGGAGCTGTTTTTT.